Sequencing of this TCR beta chain was carried out in a study of long-term antiretroviral therapy in people with HIV. Survey-level resolution applied to immunoSEQ assay v3.0. The data were produced by immunoSEQ multiplex PCR, yet TCRdb's version contains in-frame clones alone and is incomplete. This sample has about 39,000 clones, with 75% to 90% found just once. Study-wide results and caveats: Whichever time point was examined, clones expanded before ART dominated the repertoire.

Germline assignment: CDR1 MNHNY and CDR2 SVGAGI (reference sequence). Between the trimmed V and J ends, which lost 7 bases and 6 bases, there was a span of 21 bases. CDR3 length equals 15 residues. To note about this clone: Antigen specificity is unknown.

The V and J genes are TRBV6-6 and TRBJ1-1; perhaps TRBD1 as D (6 bases). This sequence originates from a woman aged 18-30 years with HIV. This specimen consisted of unsorted PBMCs, obtained just before starting antiretroviral therapy. In DNA form, the CDR3 reads TGTGCCAGCATCAAACAGGGAGAGGGGCGCGCTGAAGCTTTCTTT. Encoded protein: CASIKQGEGRAEAFF.